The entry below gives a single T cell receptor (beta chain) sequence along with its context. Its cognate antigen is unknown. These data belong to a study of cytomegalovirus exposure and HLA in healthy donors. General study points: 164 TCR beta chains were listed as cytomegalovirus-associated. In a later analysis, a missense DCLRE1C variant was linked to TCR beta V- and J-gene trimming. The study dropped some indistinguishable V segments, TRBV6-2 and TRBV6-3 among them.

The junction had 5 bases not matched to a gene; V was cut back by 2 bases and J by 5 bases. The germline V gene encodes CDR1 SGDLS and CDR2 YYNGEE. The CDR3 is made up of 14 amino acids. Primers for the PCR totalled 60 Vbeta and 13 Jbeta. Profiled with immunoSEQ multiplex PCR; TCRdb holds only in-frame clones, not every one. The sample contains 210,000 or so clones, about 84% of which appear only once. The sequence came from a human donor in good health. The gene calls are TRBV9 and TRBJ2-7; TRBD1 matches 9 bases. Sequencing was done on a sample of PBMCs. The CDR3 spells CASSVGQGSHEQYF. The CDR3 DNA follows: TGTGCCAGCAGCGTGGGACAGGGAAGCCACGAGCAGTACTTC.